This T cell receptor (beta chain) originates from a study of blood T cells in healthy people across ages. General study results and limits: Long-lived and aged donors differed, with more naive CD4+ cells and higher diversity in the long-lived.

On this clonotype: Its target is not known.

The second PCR ran about 6 to 12 cycles with a sample-barcoded 5' primer and J-beta primers. MiXCR, run by TCRdb on the 5' RACE reads, gives a single entry per CDR3 protein. The repertoire has roughly 500,000 distinct CDR3 sequences, approximately 27% of them found once; the top ten carry around 20%. The CDR3 extends over 13 amino acids. The V gene's germline CDR1 is LGHDT and CDR2 YNNKEL (reference sequence). With 0 bases removed from V and 10 bases from J, the gap between germline ends came to 7 bases. The gene calls are TRBV3-1 and TRBJ1-6, with no clear D. The receptor was isolated from a woman in her sixties or seventies in good health. The sample taken for sequencing was blood. The CDR3 coding sequence is TGTGCCAGCAGCCAAGATCCCGAATCACCCCTCCACTTT. It translates to CASSQDPESPLHF.